This T cell receptor beta chain was retrieved from a study of blood T cell repertoires in COVID-19. Study-level information: Italy, Spain and the United States were the sources of the convalescent and acute COVID-19 samples. The analysed material was cDNA or gDNA that came from T cells, B-cell-depleted T cells, or PBMCs.

Germline assignment: CDR1 SEHNR and CDR2 FQNEAQ (reference sequence). The CDR3 has 17 amino acids. The germline V and J ends were trimmed by 1 base and 2 bases, with 17 bases remaining between them. Authors' processing steps: Amplification of reference gene primers provided the estimated nucleated cell counts. Measured with immunoSEQ multiplex PCR; TCRdb has only the in-frame clones, and not every one. V, J and clone size are those of that table, while D and trimming were read from the DNA. The table shows around 15,000 clones, with approximately 86% occurring only once. The chain employs TRBV7-9 and TRBJ1-2, with D tentatively TRBD1 (6 bases). This clonotype was sampled from a man over 45 with active COVID-19. The sequencing input was peripheral blood. The DNA of the CDR3 is TGTGCCAGCAGCTTAGACAGGGCCAAAGGGGAGAACTATGGCTACACCTTC. Its protein product is CASSLDRAKGENYGYTF.